The source of this TCR beta chain is a study of blood T cell repertoires in COVID-19. Overall study context: Sites in the United States, Italy and Spain provided acute and convalescent COVID-19 samples.

Cohorts were determined from participant-reported clinical history. In the authors' workflow: Amplification with reference gene primers provided the estimates of nucleated cell counts. Only in-frame clones appear in the TCRdb table, and some are missing; sequencing was by immunoSEQ multiplex PCR. The DNA gave D and trimming, while V, J and clone size come from that table. In the table there are roughly 150,000 clones, over 80% of which are singletons. Germline assignment: CDR1 MNHEY and CDR2 SVGAGI. Trimming took 2 bases from V and 7 from J, leaving 15 bases between them. The CDR3 is 14 amino acids. J is TRBJ2-7 and V is TRBV6-5; D perhaps matches TRBD1 (6 bases). The source material was PBMCs or T cells enriched from blood (not recorded which). The sequence was obtained from a man between 65 and 85 years old who had been exposed to COVID-19. The CDR3 here is CASSYGQGLREQYF. The CDR3 DNA reads as TGTGCCAGCAGTTACGGGCAGGGGTTAAGGGAGCAGTACTTC.